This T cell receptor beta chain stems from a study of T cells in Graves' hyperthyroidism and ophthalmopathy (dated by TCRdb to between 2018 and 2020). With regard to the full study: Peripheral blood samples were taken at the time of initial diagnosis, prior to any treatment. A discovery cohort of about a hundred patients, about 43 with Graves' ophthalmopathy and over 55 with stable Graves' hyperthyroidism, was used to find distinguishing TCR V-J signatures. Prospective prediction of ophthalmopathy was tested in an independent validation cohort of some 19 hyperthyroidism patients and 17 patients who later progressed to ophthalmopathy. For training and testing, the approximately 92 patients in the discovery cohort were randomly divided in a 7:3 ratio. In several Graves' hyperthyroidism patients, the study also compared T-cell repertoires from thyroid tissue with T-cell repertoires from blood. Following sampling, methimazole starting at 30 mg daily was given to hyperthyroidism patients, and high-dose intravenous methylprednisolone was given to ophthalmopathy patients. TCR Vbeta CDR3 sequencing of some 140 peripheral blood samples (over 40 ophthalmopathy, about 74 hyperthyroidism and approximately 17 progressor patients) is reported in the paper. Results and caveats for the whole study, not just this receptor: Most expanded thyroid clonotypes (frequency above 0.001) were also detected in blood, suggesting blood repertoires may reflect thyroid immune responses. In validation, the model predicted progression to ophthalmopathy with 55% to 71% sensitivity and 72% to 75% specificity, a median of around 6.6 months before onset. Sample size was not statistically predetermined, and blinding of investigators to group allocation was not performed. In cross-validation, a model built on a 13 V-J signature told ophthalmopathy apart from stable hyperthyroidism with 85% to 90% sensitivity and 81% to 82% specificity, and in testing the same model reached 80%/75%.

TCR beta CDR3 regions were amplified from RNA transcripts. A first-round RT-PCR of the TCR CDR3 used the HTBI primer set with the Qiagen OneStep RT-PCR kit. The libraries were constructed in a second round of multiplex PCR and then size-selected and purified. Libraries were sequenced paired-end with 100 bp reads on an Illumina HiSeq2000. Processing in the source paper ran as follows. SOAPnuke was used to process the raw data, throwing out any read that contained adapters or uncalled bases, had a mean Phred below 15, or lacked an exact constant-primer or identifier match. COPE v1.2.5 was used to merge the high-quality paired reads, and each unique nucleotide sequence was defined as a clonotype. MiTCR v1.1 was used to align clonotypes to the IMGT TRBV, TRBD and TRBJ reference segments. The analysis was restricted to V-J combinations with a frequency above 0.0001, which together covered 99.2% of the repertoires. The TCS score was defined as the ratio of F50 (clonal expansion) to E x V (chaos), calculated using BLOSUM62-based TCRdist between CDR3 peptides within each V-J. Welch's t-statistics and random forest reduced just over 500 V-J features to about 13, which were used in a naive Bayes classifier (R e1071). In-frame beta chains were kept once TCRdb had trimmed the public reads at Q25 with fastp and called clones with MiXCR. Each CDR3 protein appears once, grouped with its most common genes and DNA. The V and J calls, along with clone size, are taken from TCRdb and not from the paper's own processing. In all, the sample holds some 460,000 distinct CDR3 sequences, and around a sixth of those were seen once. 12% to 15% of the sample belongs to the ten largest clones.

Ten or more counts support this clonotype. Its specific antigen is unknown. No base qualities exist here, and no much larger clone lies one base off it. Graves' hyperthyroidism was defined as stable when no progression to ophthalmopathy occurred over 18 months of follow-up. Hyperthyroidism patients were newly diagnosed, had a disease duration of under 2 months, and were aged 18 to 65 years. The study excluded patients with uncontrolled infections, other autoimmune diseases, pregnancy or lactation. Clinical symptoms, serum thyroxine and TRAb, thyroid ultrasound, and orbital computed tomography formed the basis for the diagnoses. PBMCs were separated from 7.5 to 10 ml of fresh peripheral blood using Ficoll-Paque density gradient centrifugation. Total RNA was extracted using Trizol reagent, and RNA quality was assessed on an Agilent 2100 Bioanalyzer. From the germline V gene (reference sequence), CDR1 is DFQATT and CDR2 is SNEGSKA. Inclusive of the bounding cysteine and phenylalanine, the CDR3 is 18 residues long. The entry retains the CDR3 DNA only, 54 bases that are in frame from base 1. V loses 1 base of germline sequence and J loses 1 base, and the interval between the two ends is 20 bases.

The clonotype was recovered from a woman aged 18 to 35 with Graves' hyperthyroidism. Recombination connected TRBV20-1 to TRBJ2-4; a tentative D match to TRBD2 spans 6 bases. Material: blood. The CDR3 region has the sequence CSARAGVQVGPAKNIQYF. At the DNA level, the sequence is TGCAGTGCTAGAGCGGGAGTTCAAGTAGGTCCGGCCAAAAACATTCAGTACTTC.